This T cell receptor (beta chain) emerged from a study of identical twins. General study results and limits: Zero-insertion analyses might be partly confounded by invariant T cells like MAIT and iNKT.

CDR3 size: 18 residues. V was pared by 4 bases and J by 2 bases, with 14 bases of the junction left unmatched. Germline V gene lookup returns CDR1 MDHEN and CDR2 SYDVKM. Only a few counts were recorded for this clonotype. Its antigen is unknown. Template switching added a universal primer site, and cDNA bore unique molecular identifiers. MiXCR, applied by TCRdb to the 5' RACE reads, yields one record per CDR3 protein. The sample carries roughly 700,000 distinct CDR3 sequences, roughly 8% recorded once. These same records also appear under a second study, on yellow fever vaccine responses in identical twins. That paper adds: Convergence reportedly seemed to mark part of the twins' vaccine T cell response, with personalization marking the rest.

Sequencing used PBMCs. The TCR comes from a woman younger than 35 in good health. The chain recombines TRBV28 with TRBJ2-3; TRBD2 matches at 8 bases. The CDR3: CASSSGEERERYTDTQYF. The DNA of the CDR3 is TGTGCCAGCAGTTCAGGGGAAGAGCGGGAGCGCTACACAGATACGCAGTATTTT.